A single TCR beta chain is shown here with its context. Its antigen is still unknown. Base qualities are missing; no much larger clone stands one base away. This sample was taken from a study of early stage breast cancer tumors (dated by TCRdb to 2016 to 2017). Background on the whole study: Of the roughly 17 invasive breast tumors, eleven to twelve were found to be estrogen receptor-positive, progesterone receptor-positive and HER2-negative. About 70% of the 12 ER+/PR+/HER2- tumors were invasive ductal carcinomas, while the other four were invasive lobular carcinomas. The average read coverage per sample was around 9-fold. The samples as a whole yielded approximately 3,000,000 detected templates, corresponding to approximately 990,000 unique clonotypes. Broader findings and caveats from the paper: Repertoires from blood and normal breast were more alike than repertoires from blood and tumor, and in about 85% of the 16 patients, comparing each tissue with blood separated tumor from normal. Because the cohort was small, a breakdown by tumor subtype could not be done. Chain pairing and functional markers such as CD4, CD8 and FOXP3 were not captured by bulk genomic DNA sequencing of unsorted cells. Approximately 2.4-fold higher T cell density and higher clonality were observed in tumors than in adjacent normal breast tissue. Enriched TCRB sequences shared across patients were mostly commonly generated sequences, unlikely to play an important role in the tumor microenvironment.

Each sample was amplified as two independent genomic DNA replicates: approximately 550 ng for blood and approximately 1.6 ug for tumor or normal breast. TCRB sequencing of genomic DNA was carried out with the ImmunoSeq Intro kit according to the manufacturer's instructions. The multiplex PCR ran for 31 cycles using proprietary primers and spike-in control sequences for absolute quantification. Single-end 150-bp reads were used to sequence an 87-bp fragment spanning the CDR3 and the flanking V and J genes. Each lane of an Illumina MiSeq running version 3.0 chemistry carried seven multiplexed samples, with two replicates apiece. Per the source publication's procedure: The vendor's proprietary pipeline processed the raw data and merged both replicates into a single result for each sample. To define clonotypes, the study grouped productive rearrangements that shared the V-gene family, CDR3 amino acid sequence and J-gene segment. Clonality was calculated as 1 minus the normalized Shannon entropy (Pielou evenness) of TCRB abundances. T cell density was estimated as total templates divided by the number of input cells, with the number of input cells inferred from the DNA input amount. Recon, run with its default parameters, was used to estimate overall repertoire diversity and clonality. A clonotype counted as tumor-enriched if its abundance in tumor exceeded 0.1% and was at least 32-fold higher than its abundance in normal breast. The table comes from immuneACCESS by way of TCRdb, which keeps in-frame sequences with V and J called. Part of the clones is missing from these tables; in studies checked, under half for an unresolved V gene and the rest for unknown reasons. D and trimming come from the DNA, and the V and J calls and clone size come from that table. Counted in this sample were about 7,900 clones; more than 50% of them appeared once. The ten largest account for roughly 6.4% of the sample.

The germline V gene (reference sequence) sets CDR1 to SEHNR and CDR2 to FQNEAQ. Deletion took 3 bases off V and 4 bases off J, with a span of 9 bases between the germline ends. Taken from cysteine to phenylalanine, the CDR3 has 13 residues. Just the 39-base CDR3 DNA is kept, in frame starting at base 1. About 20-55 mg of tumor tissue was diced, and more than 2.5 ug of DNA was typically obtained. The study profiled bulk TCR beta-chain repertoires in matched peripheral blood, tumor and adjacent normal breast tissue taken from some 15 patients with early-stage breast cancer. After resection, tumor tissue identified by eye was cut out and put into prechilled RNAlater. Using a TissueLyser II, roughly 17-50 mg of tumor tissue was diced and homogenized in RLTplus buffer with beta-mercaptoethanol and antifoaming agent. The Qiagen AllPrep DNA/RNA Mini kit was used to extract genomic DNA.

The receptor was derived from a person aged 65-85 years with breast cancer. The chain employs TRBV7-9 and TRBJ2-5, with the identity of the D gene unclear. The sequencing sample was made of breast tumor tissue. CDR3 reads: CASSFTSGETQYF. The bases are TGTGCCAGCAGCTTCACCTCCGGAGAGACCCAGTACTTC.